One sample yielded the 30 T cell receptor beta chains listed below, sequenced in a study of cytomegalovirus exposure and HLA in healthy donors. The PCR had 60 Vbeta and 13 Jbeta primers. The protocol was immunoSEQ multiplex PCR, while the TCRdb copy is restricted to in-frame clones and leaves out a portion. Of about 110,000 clones in the sample, 60% to 80% were seen once. The sequencing input was PBMCs. Receptors were obtained from a boy aged 5-17 years in good health and CMV-seronegative.

This clone was seen a few times. The chain joins TRBV6-1 to TRBJ2-7, with 11 bases that match TRBD2. From germline, CDR1 is MNHNS and CDR2 SASEGT. The CDR3 covers 15 residues. V shed 0 bases and J 2 bases; nucleotides not matched to a gene: 0. The CDR3 spells CASSEASGGAYEQYF. The CDR3, as DNA: TGTGCCAGCAGTGAAGCTAGCGGGGGGGCCTACGAGCAGTACTTC.

The chain combines TRBV9 with TRBJ1-6, with a possible D match to TRBD1 (5 bases). CDR1 is SGDLS and CDR2 is YYNGEE in the germline V gene. The length of the CDR3 is 14 residues. Trimming shortened V by 4 bases and J by 7 bases, and 12 bases separated the two germline ends. CDR3 residues: CASSTGRGNSPLHF. In nucleotides, the CDR3 is TGTGCCAGCAGCACAGGTCGGGGGAATTCACCCCTCCACTTT.

The chain is built from TRBV18 and TRBJ2-7; TRBD1 matches at 8 bases. This CDR3 comprises 16 residues. CDR1 KGHSH and CDR2 LQKENI come from the germline V gene. V was clipped by 2 bases and J by 4 bases; unmatched bases: 10. CDR3 sequence (DNA): TGTGCCAGCTCACCATATGGACAGGGATTCTATTACGAGCAGTACTTC. The encoded protein is CASSPYGQGFYYEQYF.

The chain links TRBV5-1 to TRBJ1-4; possible D gene TRBD1, 6 bases. Germline V CDR1 and CDR2: SGHRS, YFSETQ. Trimming removed 4 bases from V and 5 bases from J, with 12 bases in between. This CDR3 has 14 residues. CDR3: CASSEGEGNEKLFF. Written as DNA, the CDR3 is TGCGCCAGCAGCGAGGGGGAGGGCAATGAAAAACTGTTTTTT. Full variable domain (outside the CDR3, taken from reference TRBV5-1 and TRBJ1-4): KAGVTQTPRYLIKTRGQQVTLSCSPISGHRSVSWYQQTPGQGLQFLFEYFSETQRNKGNFPGRFSGRQFSNSRSEMNVSTLELGDSALYLCASSEGEGNEKLFFGSGTQLSVL.

J is TRBJ1-2 and V is TRBV23-1; D gene uncertain. TRBV23-1 counts as an open reading frame of uncertain function. V was clipped by 8 bases and J by 6 bases, with 4 bases between them. The CDR3 spans 9 residues. The CDR3 sequence: CASANGYTF. Here the CDR3 DNA reads TGCGCCAGCGCTAATGGCTACACCTTC.

The chain uses TRBV2 and TRBJ1-6; D call uncertain. V was shortened by 6 bases and J by 4 bases, with 7 bases between the two germline ends. CDR3 length: 13 amino acids. Germline V gives CDR1 SNHLY, CDR2 FYNNEI. The CDR3 loop reads CASREIYNSPLHF. CDR3 sequence (DNA): TGTGCCAGCAGGGAGATTTATAATTCACCCCTCCACTTT.

The V gene is TRBV28, the J gene TRBJ2-7, with TRBD1 as a possible D gene (6 bases). CDR1 is MDHEN and CDR2 is SYDVKM in the germline V gene. V dropped 3 bases and J dropped 3 bases, with 15 bases sitting between them. This CDR3 is 15 amino acids long. CDR3: CASSFGGTPNYEQYF. The CDR3 DNA follows: TGTGCCAGCAGTTTCGGTGGGACACCCAACTACGAGCAGTACTTC.

V gene TRBV12-5 combines with J gene TRBJ2-1, with 8 bases aligning to TRBD1. With 0 bases clipped from V and 7 bases from J, the junction kept 8 bases outside the gene matches. This CDR3 has 16 residues. Germline V gene lookup returns CDR1 LGHNT and CDR2 FRNRAP. The CDR3 reads CASGLVTGGGGNEQFF. In DNA form, the CDR3 reads TGTGCTAGTGGTTTGGTTACAGGGGGAGGAGGGAATGAGCAGTTCTTC. Together with reference TRBV12-5 and TRBJ2-1, the CDR3 gives the full variable domain: DARVTQTPRHKVTEMGQEVTMRCQPILGHNTVFWYRQTMMQGLELLAYFRNRAPLDDSGMPKDRFSAEMPDATLATLKIQPSEPRDSAVYFCASGLVTGGGGNEQFFGPGTRLTVL.

The chain links TRBV13 to TRBJ1-1; weak D call: TRBD1 (6 bases). The CDR3 is made up of 16 amino acids. Trimming removed 4 bases from V and 4 bases from J, with 19 bases in between. Per germline, CDR1 PRHDT and CDR2 FYEKMQ (reference sequence). The CDR3 loop is CASSSRIQGIFTEAFF. CDR3 coding DNA: TGTGCCAGCAGCTCAAGGATACAGGGAATTTTCACTGAAGCTTTCTTT.

This clone was recorded a few times. J is TRBJ1-5 and V is TRBV23-1, with a weak D call TRBD1 (5 bases). TRBV23-1 is annotated as an ORF whose role is uncertain. This CDR3 comprises 13 residues. Trimming cost V 2 bases and J 7 bases, with 9 bases left between them. The CDR3 DNA sequence: TGCGCCAGCAGTCAACAGGGTGGGCAGCCCCAGCATTTT. Its translation is CASSQQGGQPQHF.

CDR3: CASSRGGTVYNSPLHF. CDR3 in DNA: TGCGCCAGCAGCCGCGGAGGGACGGTCTATAATTCACCCCTCCACTTT. The chain uses TRBV4-1 and TRBJ1-6; TRBD1 might be the D (5 bases). The CDR3 runs 16 residues. CDR1 is MGHRA and CDR2 is YSYEKL in the germline V gene. Trimming removed 4 bases from V and 3 bases from J, with 13 bases in between.

This clone was recorded only once. The same CDR3 arises from other DNA sequences in this sample as well. This chain connects TRBV5-8 to TRBJ1-2, with 9 bases fitting TRBD1. Germline lookup yields CDR1 SGHTS and CDR2 YDEGEE. V gave up 3 bases and J gave up 5 bases; unmatched junction bases: 5. The CDR3 length is 14 residues. The CDR3 region has the DNA TGTGCCAGCAGCTCGGGACAGGGTGATTATGGCTACACCTTC. This translates into CASSSGQGDYGYTF.

This chain connects TRBV5-4 to TRBJ2-7, with a possible D match to TRBD2 (5 bases). In germline, CDR1 is SGHNT, CDR2 YYREEE (reference sequence). V shed 3 bases and J shed 7 bases, with 11 bases lying between them. CDR3 length: 12 residues. CDR3 sequence reads: CASSSDYGEQYF. Written as DNA, the CDR3 is TGTGCCAGCAGCTCAGACTACGGGGAGCAGTACTTC.

This chain connects TRBV2 to TRBJ1-1; D is unclear. Germline V gives CDR1 SNHLY, CDR2 FYNNEI. The CDR3 contains 13 residues. Trimming took off 8 bases at V and 2 bases at J, with 12 bases between the two ends. DNA for the CDR3: TGTGCCAGCCGGCAGGACTTTAACACTGAAGCTTTCTTT. This codes for CASRQDFNTEAFF.

This clone was detected only a few times. The V and J genes are TRBV9 and TRBJ1-2, with D possibly matching TRBD1 (6 bases). From germline, CDR1 is SGDLS and CDR2 YYNGEE. Trimming took 7 bases from V and 4 from J, leaving 17 bases between them. The CDR3 is made up of 14 amino acids. CDR3 sequence reads: CASRHTGTFYGYTF. CDR3 nucleotides: TGTGCCAGCCGACATACCGGGACATTCTATGGCTACACCTTC. The variable domain in full, with the rest retrieved from reference TRBV9 and TRBJ1-2, is DSGVTQTPKHLITATGQRVTLRCSPRSGDLSVYWYQQSLDQGLQFLIQYYNGEERAKGNILERFSAQQFPDLHSELNLSSLELGDSALYFCASRHTGTFYGYTFGSGTRLTVV.

This clone occurred once. The genes are TRBV10-3 and TRBJ1-1; possible D gene TRBD1, 6 bases. This CDR3 is 14 amino acids long. Germline CDR1 and CDR2: ENHRY and SYGVKD. V was shortened by 8 bases and J by 0 bases, with 13 bases between the two germline ends. The CDR3 coding sequence is TGTGCCATCGGGGGCCAGGGCATGAACACTGAAGCTTTCTTT. Amino acid sequence: CAIGGQGMNTEAFF.

This clone has just one count. The V gene is TRBV13, the J gene TRBJ1-2; TRBD1 matches at 12 bases. The CDR3 runs to 17 residues. The J segment lost 4 bases and the V segment lost 5 bases, leaving 11 bases of the junction unmatched. Germline assignment: CDR1 PRHDT and CDR2 FYEKMQ (reference sequence). CDR3 DNA sequence: TGTGCCAGCAGCGTCGGGACAGGGGGCCGCCTAGGCTATGGCTACACCTTC. Amino acid sequence: CASSVGTGGRLGYGYTF. The whole variable domain, filled in from reference TRBV13 and TRBJ1-2, reads AAGVIQSPRHLIKEKRETATLKCYPIPRHDTVYWYQQGPGQDPQFLISFYEKMQSDKGSIPDRFSAQQFSDYHSELNMSSLELGDSALYFCASSVGTGGRLGYGYTFGSGTRLTVV.

The chain links TRBV5-6 to TRBJ2-7; D is unclear. The CDR3 totals 13 residues. Germline-derived CDR1 and CDR2 are SGHDT and YYEEEE. The ends were cut back, 1 base at V and 6 bases at J, with 11 bases in the middle. The CDR3 reads CASSLIPSGEQYF. In nucleotides, the CDR3 is TGTGCCAGCAGCTTGATACCGTCCGGCGAGCAGTACTTC.

This sequence joins TRBV5-1 and TRBJ2-1; D unclear. The V gene's germline CDR1 is SGHRS and CDR2 YFSETQ. The CDR3 runs to 14 residues. Trimming stripped 4 bases from V and 3 bases from J, with 11 bases between. The CDR3 reads CASSPLVNYNEQFF. CDR3 DNA sequence: TGCGCCAGCAGCCCCTTAGTCAACTACAATGAGCAGTTCTTC.

Only a few counts were recorded for this clone. This chain links TRBV4-1 with TRBJ2-5; possibly TRBD1 for D (6 bases). Trimming pared 0 bases from V and 7 bases from J, leaving 18 bases between. Germline CDR1 and CDR2: MGHRA and YSYEKL. This CDR3 is built from 16 residues. In DNA, the CDR3 is TGCGCCAGCAGCCAAGATCTGGGGGCCCCGGGACGGACCCAGTACTTC. Protein product: CASSQDLGAPGRTQYF.

This clone was counted a few times. The chain joins TRBV7-2 to TRBJ2-1; D is possibly TRBD1 (5 bases). The V end lost 1 base, the J end lost 8 bases, and 12 bases lay between the germline ends. The CDR3 extends over 14 amino acids. Germline assignment: CDR1 SGHTA and CDR2 FQGNSA. The CDR3 loop is CASSLEGAEDEQFF. In nucleotides, the CDR3 is TGTGCCAGCAGCTTAGAAGGGGCCGAGGATGAGCAGTTCTTC.

This chain uses TRBV27 with TRBJ2-7, with D possibly matching TRBD1 (6 bases). Germline values: CDR1 MNHEY, CDR2 SMNVEV (reference sequence). Trimming stripped 5 bases from V and 2 bases from J, with 13 bases between. The CDR3 runs to 14 residues. The CDR3 here is CASSRTQGAYEQYF. For the CDR3, the DNA is TGTGCCAGCAGTAGGACACAGGGAGCCTACGAGCAGTACTTC.

The chain employs TRBV7-9 and TRBJ1-1; D is uncertain. The V gene's germline CDR1 is SEHNR and CDR2 FQNEAQ (reference sequence). This CDR3 comprises 13 residues. V lost 3 bases and J 2 bases, leaving 7 bases between the germline ends. This chain's CDR3 is CASSLEANTEAFF. CDR3 coding DNA: TGTGCCAGCAGCTTGGAGGCAAACACTGAAGCTTTCTTT. Together with reference TRBV7-9 and TRBJ1-1, the CDR3 gives the full variable domain: DTGVSQNPRHKITKRGQNVTFRCDPISEHNRLYWYRQTLGQGPEFLTYFQNEAQLEKSRLLSDRFSAERPKGSFSTLEIQRTEQGDSAMYLCASSLEANTEAFFGQGTRLTVV.

V and J are TRBV7-6 and TRBJ2-2; no definite D call. Germline V gene data show CDR1 as SGHVS and CDR2 as FNYEAQ. V lost 2 bases to trimming and J lost 6 bases, with 13 bases between them. This CDR3 has 15 amino acids. The CDR3 region has the DNA TGTGCCAGCAGCTTAATGGCGGCACGGGCCGGGGAGCTGTTTTTT. The encoded protein is CASSLMAARAGELFF.

This clone was recorded only once. V usage is TRBV11-3 and J usage is TRBJ1-1, with 10 positions matching TRBD1. V dropped 5 bases and J dropped 4; count of bases not matched to a gene: 13. The CDR3 is 17 residues long. Germline V lookup: CDR1 SGHNT, CDR2 YENEEA. In nucleotides, the CDR3 is TGTGCCAGCAGCCCCCGGGACAGGGGCCCGCGGGGCACTGAAGCTTTCTTT. Translation: CASSPRDRGPRGTEAFF.

The V and J genes are TRBV28 and TRBJ1-5; perhaps TRBD1 as D (6 bases). CDR3 size: 14 residues. Trimming took 3 bases from V and 3 from J, leaving 9 bases between them. The germline CDR1 and CDR2 sequences are MDHEN and SYDVKM. This chain's CDR3 is CASSFRGHNQPQHF. The CDR3 DNA sequence: TGTGCCAGCAGTTTTAGGGGACACAATCAGCCCCAGCATTTT.

This clone was detected a few times. The chain links TRBV28 to TRBJ1-5; no clear D gene. Trimming pared 7 bases from V and 5 bases from J, leaving 12 bases between. The germline CDR1 and CDR2 sequences are MDHEN and SYDVKM. CDR3 length equals 13 residues. The CDR3 protein is CASKYGVYQPQHF. Written as DNA, the CDR3 is TGTGCCAGCAAATACGGGGTTTATCAGCCCCAGCATTTT.

This chain links TRBV7-6 with TRBJ2-4; D is unclear. The germline CDR1 and CDR2 sequences are SGHVS and FNYEAQ. This CDR3 contains 12 residues. Trimming left V 6 bases short and J 5 bases short, with 8 bases between. The CDR3 nucleotides are TGTGCCAGCAGTGACTTCCAAAACATTCAGTACTTC. Translation gives CASSDFQNIQYF. Together with reference TRBV7-6 and TRBJ2-4, the CDR3 gives the full variable domain: GAGVSQSPRYKVTKRGQDVALRCDPISGHVSLYWYRQALGQGPEFLTYFNYEAQQDKSGLPNDRFSAERPEGSISTLTIQRTEQRDSAMYRCASSDFQNIQYFGAGTRLSVL.

The count of this clone is one. The chain is built from TRBV28 and TRBJ2-2; D not resolved. Germline V gives CDR1 MDHEN, CDR2 SYDVKM. The CDR3 totals 14 residues. Trimming took off 3 bases at V and 1 base at J, with 6 bases between the two ends. The CDR3 nucleotides are TGTGCCAGCAGTTTCTCAGGGAACACCGGGGAGCTGTTTTTT. Protein product: CASSFSGNTGELFF.

The chain recombines TRBV5-1 with TRBJ2-3; D gene unclear. This CDR3 region has 12 residues. The germline CDR1 and CDR2 sequences are SGHRS and YFSETQ. Trimming pared 4 bases from V and 2 bases from J, leaving 5 bases between. The CDR3 nucleotides read TGCGCCAGCAGCCCTCCCACAGATACGCAGTATTTT. It is translated as CASSPPTDTQYF.